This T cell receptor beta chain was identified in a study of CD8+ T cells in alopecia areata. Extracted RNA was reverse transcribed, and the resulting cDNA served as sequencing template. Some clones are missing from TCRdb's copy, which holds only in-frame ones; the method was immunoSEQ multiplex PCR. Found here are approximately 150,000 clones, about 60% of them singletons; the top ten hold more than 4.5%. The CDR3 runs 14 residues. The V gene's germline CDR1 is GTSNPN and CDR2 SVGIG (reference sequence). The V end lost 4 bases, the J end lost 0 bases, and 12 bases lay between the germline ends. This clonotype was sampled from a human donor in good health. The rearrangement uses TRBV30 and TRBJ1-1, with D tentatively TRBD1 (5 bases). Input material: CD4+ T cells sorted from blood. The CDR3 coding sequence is TGTGCCTGGACAGGGTGGAGGCTGAACACTGAAGCTTTCTTT. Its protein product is CAWTGWRLNTEAFF.